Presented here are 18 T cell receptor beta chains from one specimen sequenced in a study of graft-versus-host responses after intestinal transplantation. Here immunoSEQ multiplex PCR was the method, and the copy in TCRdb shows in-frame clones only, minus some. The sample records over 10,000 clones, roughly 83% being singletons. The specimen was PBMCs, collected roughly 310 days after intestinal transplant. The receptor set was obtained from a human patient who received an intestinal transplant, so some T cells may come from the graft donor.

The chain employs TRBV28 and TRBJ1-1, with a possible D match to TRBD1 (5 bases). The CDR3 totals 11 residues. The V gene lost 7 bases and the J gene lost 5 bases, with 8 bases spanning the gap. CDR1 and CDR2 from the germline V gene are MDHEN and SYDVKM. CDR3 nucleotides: TGTGCCAGCACCGGGGGGACTGAAGCTTTCTTT. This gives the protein CASTGGTEAFF.

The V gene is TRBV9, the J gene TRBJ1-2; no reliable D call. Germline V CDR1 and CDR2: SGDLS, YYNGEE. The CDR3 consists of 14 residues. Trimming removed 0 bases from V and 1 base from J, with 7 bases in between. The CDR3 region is CASSVEGVNYGYTF. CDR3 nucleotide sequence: TGTGCCAGCAGCGTAGAAGGCGTTAACTATGGCTACACCTTC.

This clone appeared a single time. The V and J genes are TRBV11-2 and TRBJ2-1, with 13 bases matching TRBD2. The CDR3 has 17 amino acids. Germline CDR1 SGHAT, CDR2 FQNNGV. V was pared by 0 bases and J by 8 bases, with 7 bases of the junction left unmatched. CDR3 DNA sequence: TGTGCCAGCAGCTTAGATGCCGGACTAGCGGGAGTCCATGAGCAGTTCTTC. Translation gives CASSLDAGLAGVHEQFF.

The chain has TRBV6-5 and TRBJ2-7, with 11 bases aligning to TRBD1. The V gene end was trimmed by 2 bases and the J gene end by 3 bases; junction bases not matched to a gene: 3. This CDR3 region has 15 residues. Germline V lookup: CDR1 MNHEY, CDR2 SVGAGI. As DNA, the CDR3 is TGTGCCAGCAGTTACGCCGGGACAGGGGGCTACGAGCAGTACTTC. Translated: CASSYAGTGGYEQYF.

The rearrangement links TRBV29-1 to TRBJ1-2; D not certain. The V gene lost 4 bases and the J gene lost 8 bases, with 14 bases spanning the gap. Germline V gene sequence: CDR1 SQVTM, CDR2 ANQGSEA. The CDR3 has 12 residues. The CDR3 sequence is CSVVSTPDGYTF. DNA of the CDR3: TGCAGCGTTGTATCTACTCCCGACGGCTACACCTTC.

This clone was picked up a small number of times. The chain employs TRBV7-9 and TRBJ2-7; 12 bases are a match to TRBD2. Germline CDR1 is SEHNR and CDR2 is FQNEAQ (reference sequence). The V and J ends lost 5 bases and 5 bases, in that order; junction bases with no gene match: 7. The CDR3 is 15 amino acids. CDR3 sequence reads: CASSQTSGRENEQYF. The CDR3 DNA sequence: TGTGCCAGCAGCCAGACTAGCGGGAGAGAGAACGAGCAGTACTTC.

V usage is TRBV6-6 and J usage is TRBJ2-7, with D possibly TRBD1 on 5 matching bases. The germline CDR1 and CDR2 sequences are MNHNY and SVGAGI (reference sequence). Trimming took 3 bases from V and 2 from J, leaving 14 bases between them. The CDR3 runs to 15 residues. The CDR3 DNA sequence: TGTGCCAGCAGTTATCGCAGGGCACAGGCCTACGAGCAGTACTTC. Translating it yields CASSYRRAQAYEQYF.

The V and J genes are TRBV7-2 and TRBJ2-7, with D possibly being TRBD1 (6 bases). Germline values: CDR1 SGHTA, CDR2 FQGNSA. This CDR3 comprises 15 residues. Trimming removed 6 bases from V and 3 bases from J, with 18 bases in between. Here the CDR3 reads CASSELIGGRYEQYF. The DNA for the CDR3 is TGTGCCAGCAGTGAACTGATAGGGGGTCGCTACGAGCAGTACTTC.

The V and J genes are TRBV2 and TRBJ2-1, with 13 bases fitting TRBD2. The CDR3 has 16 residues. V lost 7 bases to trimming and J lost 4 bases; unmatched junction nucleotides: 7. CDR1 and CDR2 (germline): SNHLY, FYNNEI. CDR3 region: CASTPGTSGKYNEQFF. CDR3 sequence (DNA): TGTGCCAGCACCCCCGGGACTAGCGGGAAGTACAATGAGCAGTTCTTC. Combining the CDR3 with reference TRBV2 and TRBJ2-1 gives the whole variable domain EPEVTQTPSHQVTQMGQEVILRCVPISNHLYFYWYRQILGQKVEFLVSFYNNEISEKSEIFDDQFSVERPDGSNFTLKIRSTKLEDSAMYFCASTPGTSGKYNEQFFGPGTRLTVL.

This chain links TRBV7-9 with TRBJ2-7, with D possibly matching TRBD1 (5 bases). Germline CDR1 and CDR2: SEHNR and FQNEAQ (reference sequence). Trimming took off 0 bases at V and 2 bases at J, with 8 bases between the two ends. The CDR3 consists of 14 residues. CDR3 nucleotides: TGTGCCAGCAGCTTAGCCCCCAGGGCCTACGAGCAGTACTTC. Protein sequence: CASSLAPRAYEQYF.

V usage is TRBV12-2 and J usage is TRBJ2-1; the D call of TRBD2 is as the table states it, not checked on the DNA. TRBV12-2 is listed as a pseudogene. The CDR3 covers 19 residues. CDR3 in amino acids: CASRLVQREGLWSYNEQFF. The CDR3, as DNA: TGTGCAAGTCGCTTAGTACAGCGGGAGGGCCTTTGGTCCTACAATGAGCAGTTCTTC.

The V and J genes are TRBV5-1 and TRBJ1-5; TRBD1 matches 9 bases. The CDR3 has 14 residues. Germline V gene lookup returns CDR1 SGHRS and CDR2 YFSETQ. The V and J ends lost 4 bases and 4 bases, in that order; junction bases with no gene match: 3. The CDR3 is CASSIGTGNQPQHF. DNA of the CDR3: TGCGCCAGCAGCATCGGGACAGGGAATCAGCCCCAGCATTTT.

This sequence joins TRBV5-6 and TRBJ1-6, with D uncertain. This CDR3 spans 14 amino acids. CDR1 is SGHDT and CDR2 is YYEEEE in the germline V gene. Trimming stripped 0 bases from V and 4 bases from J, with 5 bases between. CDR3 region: CASSLAGYNSPLHF. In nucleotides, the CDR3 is TGTGCCAGCAGCTTGGCGGGTTATAATTCACCCCTCCACTTT. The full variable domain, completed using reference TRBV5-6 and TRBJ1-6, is DAGVTQSPTHLIKTRGQQVTLRCSPKSGHDTVSWYQQALGQGPQFIFQYYEEEERQRGNFPDRFSGHQFPNYSSELNVNALLLGDSALYLCASSLAGYNSPLHFGNGTRLTVT.

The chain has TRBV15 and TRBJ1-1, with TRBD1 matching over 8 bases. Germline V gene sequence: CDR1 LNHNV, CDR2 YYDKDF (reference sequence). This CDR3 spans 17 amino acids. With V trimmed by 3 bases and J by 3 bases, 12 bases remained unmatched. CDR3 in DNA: TGTGCCACCAGCAGCCTGGGACAGGTCAGAGTTTACACTGAAGCTTTCTTT. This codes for CATSSLGQVRVYTEAFF.

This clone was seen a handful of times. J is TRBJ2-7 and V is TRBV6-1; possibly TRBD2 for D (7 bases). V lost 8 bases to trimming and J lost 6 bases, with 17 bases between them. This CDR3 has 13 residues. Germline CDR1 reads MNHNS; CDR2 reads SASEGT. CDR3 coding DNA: TGTGCCAGCGGGTACAGGGAGGGCGGCGAGCAGTACTTC. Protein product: CASGYREGGEQYF.

CDR3 loop: CASSSGQGTEAFF. The DNA for the CDR3 is TGTGCCAGCAGCTCCGGACAGGGCACTGAAGCTTTCTTT. The rearrangement uses TRBV7-3 and TRBJ1-1; 8 nucleotides line up with TRBD1. Germline CDR1 SGHTA, CDR2 FQGTGA. Losses at the gene ends were 4 bases for V and 4 bases for J; bases not matched to a gene: 2. This CDR3 has 13 residues.

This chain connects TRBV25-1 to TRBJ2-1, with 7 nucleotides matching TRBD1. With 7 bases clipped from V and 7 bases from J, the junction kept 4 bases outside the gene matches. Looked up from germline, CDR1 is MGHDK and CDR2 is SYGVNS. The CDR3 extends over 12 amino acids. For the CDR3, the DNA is TGTGCCAGCACCTCCAGGGGGAATGAGCAGTTCTTC. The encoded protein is CASTSRGNEQFF.

The CDR3 DNA is TGCGCCAGCAGCTTAGCGGGAGAGACCCAGTACTTC. Translating it yields CASSLAGETQYF. The chain has TRBV5-1 and TRBJ2-5, with D perhaps matching TRBD2 (6 bases). Between the trimmed V and J ends, which lost 2 bases and 4 bases, there was a span of 6 bases. CDR3 length: 12 residues. CDR1 is SGHRS, CDR2 YFSETQ, per germline.